This TCR beta chain was recovered during a study of blood T cell repertoires in COVID-19. Clones were read by immunoSEQ multiplex PCR, and TCRdb kept only the in-frame ones, dropping some. The sample has about 170,000 clones, around 83% seen once; the top ten hold roughly 19%. The sequencing sample was made of peripheral blood. This clonotype originated in a woman in her 70s who had recovered from COVID-19.

Written as DNA, the CDR3 is TGTGCCTGGAGTGTTGGGGGGTGGGGACTCTATGGCTACACCTTC. Amino acid sequence: CAWSVGGWGLYGYTF. The chain employs TRBV30 and TRBJ1-2, with a weak D call TRBD1 (5 bases). Germline V lookup: CDR1 GTSNPN, CDR2 SVGIG (reference sequence). V was clipped by 0 bases and J by 4 bases, with 15 bases between them. The CDR3 is 15 residues long.